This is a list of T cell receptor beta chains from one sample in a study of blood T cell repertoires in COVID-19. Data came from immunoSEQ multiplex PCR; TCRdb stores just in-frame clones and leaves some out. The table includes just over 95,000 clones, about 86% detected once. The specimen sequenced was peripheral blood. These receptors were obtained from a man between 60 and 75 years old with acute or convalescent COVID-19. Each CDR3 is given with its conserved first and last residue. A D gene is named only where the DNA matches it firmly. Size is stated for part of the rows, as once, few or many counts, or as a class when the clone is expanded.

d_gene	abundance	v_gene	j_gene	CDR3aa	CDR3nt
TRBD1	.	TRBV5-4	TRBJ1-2	CASSPTGGSYGYTF	TGTGCCAGCAGTCCGACAGGGGGATCCTATGGCTACACCTTC
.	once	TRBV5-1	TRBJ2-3	CASSSGWQGDTQYF	TGCGCCAGCAGCTCCGGGTGGCAAGGAGATACGCAGTATTTT
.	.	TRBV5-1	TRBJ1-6	CVSSPNSYNSPLHF	TGCGTCAGCAGCCCCAACTCCTATAATTCACCCCTCCACTTT
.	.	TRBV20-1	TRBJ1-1	CSASRPGEGEAFF	TGCAGTGCTAGTAGACCAGGGGAGGGTGAAGCTTTCTTT
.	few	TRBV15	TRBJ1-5	CATSRVTGQVGPQHF	TGTGCCACCAGCAGAGTTACAGGTCAGGTTGGGCCCCAGCATTTT
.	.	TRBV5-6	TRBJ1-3	CASSAVDSGNTIYF	TGTGCCAGCAGCGCGGTCGACTCTGGAAACACCATATATTTT
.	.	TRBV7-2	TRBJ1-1	CASSPYLNTEAFF	TGTGCCAGCAGCCCCTACCTGAACACTGAAGCTTTCTTT
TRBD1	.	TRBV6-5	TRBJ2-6	CASSYTQGAGANVLTF	TGTGCCAGCAGTTACACACAGGGGGCTGGGGCCAACGTCCTGACTTTC
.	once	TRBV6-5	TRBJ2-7	CASKGDNSYEQYF	TGTGCCAGCAAGGGAGACAACTCCTACGAGCAGTACTTC
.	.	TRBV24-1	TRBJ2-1	CATSDGTPSSYNEQFF	TGTGCCACCAGTGACGGGACACCGAGCTCCTACAATGAGCAGTTCTTC
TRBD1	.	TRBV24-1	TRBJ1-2	CATSARDRVYGYTF	TGTGCCACCAGTGCCCGGGACAGGGTCTATGGCTACACCTTC
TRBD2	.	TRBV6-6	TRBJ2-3	CASSRLAGAVADTQYF	TGTGCCAGCAGTCGACTAGCGGGAGCCGTGGCAGATACGCAGTATTTT
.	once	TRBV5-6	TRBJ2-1	CASSSAPLAEQFF	TGTGCCAGCAGCTCGGCACCCCTAGCGGAGCAGTTCTTC
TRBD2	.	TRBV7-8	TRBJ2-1	CASSPRQGLAGSDEQFF	TGTGCCAGCAGCCCTCGTCAGGGACTAGCGGGATCCGATGAGCAGTTCTTC
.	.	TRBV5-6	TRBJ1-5	CASSTLSRHHSNQPQHF	TGTGCCAGCAGCACACTCTCGCGACACCATAGCAATCAGCCCCAGCATTTT
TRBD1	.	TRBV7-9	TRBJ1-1	CASSYDRGFMFGAFF	TGTGCCAGCAGCTACGACAGGGGTTTTATGTTCGGAGCTTTCTTT
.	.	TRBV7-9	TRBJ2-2	CASSLAGSLYTGELFF	TGTGCCAGCAGCTTAGCGGGGAGTCTCTACACCGGGGAGCTGTTTTTT
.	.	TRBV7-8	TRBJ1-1	CASSQQAQVNTEAFF	TGTGCCAGCAGTCAACAAGCCCAGGTGAACACTGAAGCTTTCTTT
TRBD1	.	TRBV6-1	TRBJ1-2	CASSEAGGGRYGYTF	TGTGCCAGCAGTGAAGCCGGAGGGGGCAGGTATGGCTACACCTTC
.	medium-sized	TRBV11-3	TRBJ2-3	CASTLRGRDTDTQYF	TGTGCCAGCACCCTTAGGGGGAGGGACACAGATACGCAGTATTTT
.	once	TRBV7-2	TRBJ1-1	CASSLASRGEAFF	TGTGCCAGCAGCTTAGCGTCCAGGGGTGAAGCTTTCTTT
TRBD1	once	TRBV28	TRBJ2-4	CASSPGQGGNIQYF	TGTGCCAGCAGCCCGGGACAGGGGGGGAACATTCAGTACTTC
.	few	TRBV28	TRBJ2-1	CASSFGTGSSYNEQFF	TGTGCCAGCAGCTTCGGGACTGGTAGCTCCTACAATGAGCAGTTCTTC
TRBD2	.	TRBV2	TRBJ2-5	CASSKMGLAGAETQYF	TGTGCCAGCAGTAAGATGGGACTAGCGGGAGCTGAGACCCAGTACTTC
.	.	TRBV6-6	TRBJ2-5	CASSSGPQETQYF	TGTGCCAGCAGTTCAGGGCCCCAAGAGACCCAGTACTTC
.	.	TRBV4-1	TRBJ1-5	CASAVREDENQPQHF	TGCGCCAGCGCCGTGAGGGAAGACGAGAATCAGCCCCAGCATTTT
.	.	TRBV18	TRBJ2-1	CASSPRGNYNEQFF	TGTGCCAGCTCACCAAGGGGGAACTACAATGAGCAGTTCTTC
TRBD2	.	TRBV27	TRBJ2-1	CASSLWPGGPNNEQFF	TGTGCCAGCAGTTTATGGCCGGGAGGGCCGAATAATGAGCAGTTCTTC
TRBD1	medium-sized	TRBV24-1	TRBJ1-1	CATSDQGQGTTFF	TGTGCCACCAGTGACCAAGGACAGGGGACGACTTTCTTT
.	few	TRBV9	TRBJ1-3	CASSLLWGGTGNTIYF	TGTGCCAGCAGCCTTCTGTGGGGGGGGACTGGAAACACCATATATTTT
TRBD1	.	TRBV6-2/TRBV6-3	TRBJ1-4	CASSTGGGNEKLFF	TGTGCCAGCAGTACGGGAGGGGGCAATGAAAAACTGTTTTTT
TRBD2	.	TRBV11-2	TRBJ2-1	CASSFGTSGYNEQFF	TGTGCCAGCAGCTTCGGGACTAGCGGTTACAATGAGCAGTTCTTC
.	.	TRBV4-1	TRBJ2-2	CASSQDQGQYTGELFF	TGCGCCAGCAGCCAAGATCAAGGACAGTACACCGGGGAGCTGTTTTTT
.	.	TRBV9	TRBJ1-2	CASSGTLRDGYTF	TGTGCCAGCAGCGGGACACTTCGGGATGGCTACACCTTC
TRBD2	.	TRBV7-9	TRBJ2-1	CASSYPLPGLAVNEQFF	TGTGCCAGCAGCTACCCCCTTCCGGGACTAGCTGTAAATGAGCAGTTCTTC
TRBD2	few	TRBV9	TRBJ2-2	CASSVAHRLAGSDGELFF	TGTGCCAGCAGCGTAGCCCACAGACTAGCGGGGAGTGACGGGGAGCTGTTTTTT
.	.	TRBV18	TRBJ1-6	CASSPQQGGSPLHF	TGTGCCAGCTCACCACAACAGGGAGGGTCACCCCTCCACTTT
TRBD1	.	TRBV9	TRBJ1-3	CASSVSGQGSAGNTIYF	TGTGCCAGCAGCGTCTCCGGACAGGGCTCAGCAGGGAACACCATATATTTT
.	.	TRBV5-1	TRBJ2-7	CASSQTPVVGGREQYF	TGCGCCAGCAGCCAAACTCCGGTCGTGGGGGGTAGGGAGCAGTACTTC
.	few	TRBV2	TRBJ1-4	CASNFATNEKLFF	TGTGCCAGCAATTTCGCAACTAATGAAAAACTGTTTTTT
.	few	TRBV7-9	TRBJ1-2	CASRPPGENYGYTF	TGTGCCAGCAGACCACCGGGAGAGAACTATGGCTACACCTTC
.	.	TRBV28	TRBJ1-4	CASSSPRVEKLFF	TGTGCCAGCAGTTCCCCTCGCGTTGAAAAACTGTTTTTT
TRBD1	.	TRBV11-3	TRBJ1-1	CASSLVQGGLSTEAFF	TGTGCCAGCAGCTTAGTCCAAGGGGGCCTGAGCACTGAAGCTTTCTTT
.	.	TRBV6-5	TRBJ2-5	CASSQLRVGETQYF	TGTGCCAGCAGTCAACTCAGGGTTGGAGAGACCCAGTACTTC
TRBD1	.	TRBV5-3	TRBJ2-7	CARSPTSDRGDAYEQYF	TGTGCCAGAAGCCCGACCTCGGACAGGGGGGATGCCTACGAGCAGTACTTC
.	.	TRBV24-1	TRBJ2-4	CATSDLSSRVDRAKNIQYF	TGTGCCACCAGTGATTTATCTTCCAGGGTCGACCGGGCCAAAAACATTCAGTACTTC
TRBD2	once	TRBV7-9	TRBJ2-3	CASSLGSGNTDTQYF	TGTGCCAGCAGCTTAGGTAGCGGGAACACAGATACGCAGTATTTT
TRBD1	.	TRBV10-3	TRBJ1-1	CAISETGGSYTEAFF	TGTGCCATCAGTGAGACAGGGGGCTCGTACACTGAAGCTTTCTTT